Shown below are 25 T cell receptor beta chains from a single sample sequenced in a study of blood T cell repertoires in COVID-19. Assay: immunoSEQ multiplex PCR; the TCRdb copy retains only in-frame clones and omits some. This table holds around 240,000 clones, 83% found once. The sequenced sample consisted of peripheral blood. The receptors here all came from a woman aged 45-60 years with acute or convalescent COVID-19.

The V call is TRBV7-2, the J call TRBJ1-5; the D gene is possibly TRBD1 (5 bases). The CDR3 is 15 amino acids. From germline, CDR1 is SGHTA and CDR2 FQGNSA. V was clipped by 6 bases and J by 0 bases, with 12 bases between them. The CDR3 here is CASRAPGYSNQPQHF. The CDR3 coding sequence is TGTGCCAGCAGAGCTCCAGGGTATAGCAATCAGCCCCAGCATTTT.

This clone was seen just once. This chain uses TRBV11-2 with TRBJ2-7; D gene ambiguous. The CDR3 runs to 14 residues. Germline V gives CDR1 SGHAT, CDR2 FQNNGV. The ends were cut back, 8 bases at V and 3 bases at J, with 17 bases in the middle. CDR3 residues: CASPLGRFDYEQYF. The CDR3 DNA sequence: TGTGCCAGCCCTCTCGGCAGGTTTGACTACGAGCAGTACTTC.

The chain has TRBV19 and TRBJ1-3, with 9 nucleotides matching TRBD1. The V segment lost 7 bases and the J segment 0 bases; nucleotides outside the gene matches: 4. The CDR3 runs 15 residues. Germline CDR1 and CDR2: LNHDA and SQIVND (reference sequence). In DNA form, the CDR3 reads TGTGCCAGTACGACAGGGGGTGGCTCTGGAAACACCATATATTTT. As protein: CASTTGGGSGNTIYF.

Comments on this clone: The same CDR3 also results from other DNA sequences found in this sample. V and J are TRBV9 and TRBJ2-2; D gene ambiguous. The CDR3 loop spans 13 amino acids. Germline CDR1 is SGDLS and CDR2 is YYNGEE. The V end was cut by 0 bases, the J end by 5 bases, with 5 bases between. The CDR3 DNA follows: TGTGCCAGCAGCGTAGTGGAGACCGGGGAGCTGTTTTTT. Encoded protein: CASSVVETGELFF.

This chain links TRBV7-9 with TRBJ2-7, with 7 bases identical to TRBD1. J gave up 6 bases and V 3 bases, and 2 bases lay outside the gene matches. CDR1 and CDR2 (germline): SEHNR, FQNEAQ (reference sequence). The CDR3 totals 12 residues. The CDR3 nucleotides read TGTGCCAGCAGCTTCTCAGGGGGCGAGCAGTACTTC. Translating it yields CASSFSGGEQYF.

V gene TRBV6-5 combines with J gene TRBJ1-4; no reliable D call. This CDR3 region has 13 residues. V lost 5 bases and J lost 10, with 14 bases in between. Germline loops: CDR1 MNHEY, CDR2 SVGAGI. In nucleotides, the CDR3 is TGTGCCAGCAGTAGGGAGCTGTCCGGAAAACTGTTTTTT. Translation gives CASSRELSGKLFF.

This clone was counted only a few times. The V gene is TRBV18, the J gene TRBJ2-1, with 7 bases fitting TRBD2. V trimming: 4 bases; J trimming: 3 bases; junction bases outside the gene matches: 0. CDR3 length equals 13 residues. Per germline, CDR1 KGHSH and CDR2 LQKENI. The CDR3 here is CASSRGGYNEQFF. In nucleotides, the CDR3 is TGTGCCAGCTCACGCGGGGGCTACAATGAGCAGTTCTTC.

The chain carries TRBV5-1 and TRBJ2-1, with a possible D match to TRBD2 (6 bases). Trimming cost V 4 bases and J 5 bases, with 10 bases left between them. Germline assignment: CDR1 SGHRS and CDR2 YFSETQ. This CDR3 spans 13 amino acids. The CDR3 sequence: CASSPGLNNEQFF. Here the CDR3 DNA reads TGCGCCAGCAGCCCGGGACTCAACAATGAGCAGTTCTTC.

The rearrangement joins TRBV5-8 to TRBJ1-1; D is undetermined. CDR1 is SGHTS, CDR2 YDEGEE, per germline. The CDR3 runs to 15 residues. The V gene lost 0 bases and the J gene lost 4 bases, with 13 bases spanning the gap. This CDR3 is CASSLVTGPGTEAFF. In DNA, the CDR3 is TGTGCCAGCAGCTTGGTAACCGGCCCGGGCACTGAAGCTTTCTTT.

The J gene is TRBJ1-1, the V gene TRBV2; D gene uncertain. The CDR3 extends over 11 amino acids. V lost 6 bases and J lost 3, with 5 bases in between. The germline V gene has CDR1 SNHLY and CDR2 FYNNEI. The CDR3, as DNA: TGTGCCAGCAGGCAGTACACTGAAGCTTTCTTT. This sequence encodes CASRQYTEAFF.

The chain joins TRBV7-6 to TRBJ2-2; D is perhaps TRBD1 (6 bases). V lost 4 bases to trimming and J lost 4 bases, with 22 bases between them. CDR3 length equals 18 residues. Per the germline V gene, CDR1 is SGHVS and CDR2 is FNYEAQ. CDR3 loop: CASSSRPAGTRSTGELFF. DNA of the CDR3: TGTGCCAGCAGCTCCCGGCCGGCAGGGACAAGGAGCACCGGGGAGCTGTTTTTT.

This chain links TRBV21-1 with TRBJ1-6. TRBV21-1 is a pseudogene segment. The CDR3 covers 20 residues. The CDR3 reads CASSKEEGRLESSYNSPLHF. DNA of the CDR3: TGTGCCAGCAGCAAAGAAGAGGGAAGATTAGAAAGCTCCTATAATTCACCCCTCCACTTT.

V usage is TRBV11-2 and J usage is TRBJ1-6; possible D gene TRBD1, 6 bases. CDR1 SGHAT and CDR2 FQNNGV come from the germline V gene. The CDR3 extends over 14 amino acids. Trimming left V 5 bases short and J 7 bases short, with 12 bases between. The CDR3 coding sequence is TGTGCCAGCAGCAAGCAGGGGAGCAATTCACCCCTCCACTTT. This encodes CASSKQGSNSPLHF.

DNA of the CDR3: TGTGCCAGCAGCCAGTGGACTAGCGCGGAGCAGTTCTTC. It encodes CASSQWTSAEQFF. The chain recombines TRBV3-1 (or the pseudogene TRBV3-2) with TRBJ2-1, with TRBD2 matching over 9 bases. Germline CDR1 reads LGHDT; CDR2 reads YNNKEL (reference sequence). The CDR3 is made up of 13 amino acids. The J segment lost 10 bases and the V segment lost 3 bases, leaving 4 bases of the junction unmatched.

The chain has TRBV7-9 and TRBJ1-1, with a weak D call TRBD1 (5 bases). The germline V gene has CDR1 SEHNR and CDR2 FQNEAQ (reference sequence). V shed 4 bases and J shed 1 base, with 13 bases lying between them. The CDR3 is made up of 15 amino acids. The CDR3 sequence: CASSSRQSRNTEAFF. The CDR3 DNA follows: TGTGCCAGCAGCTCCCGACAGTCCCGGAACACTGAAGCTTTCTTT.

The V call is TRBV10-3, the J call TRBJ1-2; 8 bases are a match to TRBD1. The CDR3 is 15 residues long. Per the germline V gene, CDR1 is ENHRY and CDR2 is SYGVKD. V lost 4 bases to trimming and J lost 2 bases; unmatched junction nucleotides: 6. CDR3 loop: CAISVPGGENYGYTF. CDR3 sequence (DNA): TGTGCCATCAGTGTACCAGGGGGCGAGAACTATGGCTACACCTTC.

The genes are TRBV4-1 and TRBJ2-2; a weak D match, TRBD2 (7 bases). CDR3 length: 17 residues. CDR1 MGHRA and CDR2 YSYEKL come from the germline V gene. V was pared by 0 bases and J by 7 bases, with 18 bases between. CDR3 residues: CASSQDRGALFGGELFF. CDR3 nucleotides: TGCGCCAGCAGCCAAGATCGGGGGGCGCTTTTCGGCGGGGAGCTGTTTTTT.

This chain joins TRBV19 and TRBJ1-2; D ambiguous. Trimming took off 6 bases at V and 4 bases at J, with 15 bases between the two ends. The CDR3 covers 14 residues. Germline V gene sequence: CDR1 LNHDA, CDR2 SQIVND (reference sequence). The CDR3 DNA follows: TGTGCCAGTAGAAGCCCCGGGTCGGGCTATGGCTACACCTTC. As protein: CASRSPGSGYGYTF.

The genes are TRBV5-1 and TRBJ1-2, with 10 bases lining up with TRBD1. The junction had 4 bases not matched to a gene; V was cut back by 3 bases and J by 8 bases. This CDR3 spans 13 amino acids. Germline values: CDR1 SGHRS, CDR2 YFSETQ. The CDR3 reads CASSSGTGEGYTF. For the CDR3, the DNA is TGCGCCAGCAGCTCCGGGACAGGGGAAGGCTACACCTTC. Full variable domain (missing parts from reference TRBV5-1 and TRBJ1-2): KAGVTQTPRYLIKTRGQQVTLSCSPISGHRSVSWYQQTPGQGLQFLFEYFSETQRNKGNFPGRFSGRQFSNSRSEMNVSTLELGDSALYLCASSSGTGEGYTFGSGTRLTVV.

V gene TRBV9 combines with J gene TRBJ1-1; the match to TRBD1 covers 7 bases. The V gene end was trimmed by 7 bases and the J gene end by 5 bases; junction bases not matched to a gene: 17. This CDR3 has 16 residues. Germline assignment: CDR1 SGDLS and CDR2 YYNGEE. The CDR3 DNA is TGTGCCAGCTCCGCCGGAGGGGGCCGACTCGGAACTGAAGCTTTCTTT. This codes for CASSAGGGRLGTEAFF.

The rearrangement joins TRBV2 to TRBJ2-1; TRBD2 matches 8 bases. The V segment lost 7 bases and the J segment 9 bases; nucleotides outside the gene matches: 17. The CDR3 consists of 16 residues. Looked up from germline, CDR1 is SNHLY and CDR2 is FYNNEI. CDR3 sequence reads: CASTAQTSDITGEQFF. The CDR3 DNA reads as TGTGCCAGCACAGCACAGACTAGCGACATAACGGGTGAGCAGTTCTTC. The whole variable domain, remainder taken from reference TRBV2 and TRBJ2-1, is EPEVTQTPSHQVTQMGQEVILRCVPISNHLYFYWYRQILGQKVEFLVSFYNNEISEKSEIFDDQFSVERPDGSNFTLKIRSTKLEDSAMYFCASTAQTSDITGEQFFGPGTRLTVL.

The chain employs TRBV30 and TRBJ1-2; 8 bases map to TRBD1. Trimming cost V 0 bases and J 7 bases; bases outside gene matches: 4. Germline assignment: CDR1 GTSNPN and CDR2 SVGIG (reference sequence). CDR3 length: 13 residues. CDR3 loop: CAWSVQGGTGYTF. The CDR3 bases are TGTGCCTGGAGTGTACAGGGGGGCACTGGCTACACCTTC.

This clone has more than one count but fewer than ten. V is TRBV7-2 and J is TRBJ2-1; D gene ambiguous. The CDR3 is 13 residues long. Trimming shortened V by 5 bases and J by 5 bases, and 10 bases separated the two germline ends. In germline, CDR1 is SGHTA, CDR2 FQGNSA. Written as DNA, the CDR3 is TGTGCCAGCAGCGTCCGCGCCGACAATGAGCAGTTCTTC. This translates into CASSVRADNEQFF.

J is TRBJ1-6 and V is TRBV28; possible D gene TRBD1, 5 bases. Deletions cut 2 bases from V and 10 bases from J, with 15 bases between. This CDR3 spans 15 amino acids. Germline CDR1 and CDR2: MDHEN and SYDVKM. Here the CDR3 DNA reads TGTGCCAGCAGTTTAGGCGGGGGGTTAGGGTCACCCCTCCACTTT. Residues: CASSLGGGLGSPLHF.

In this sample, this clone turned up once. The chain combines TRBV5-5 with TRBJ1-4; D remains ambiguous. The ends were cut back, 3 bases at V and 4 bases at J, with 16 bases in the middle. Per germline, CDR1 SGHKS and CDR2 YYEKEE (reference sequence). The CDR3 sequence is 16 residues long. The CDR3 loop reads CASSWILVDYNEKLFF. The CDR3 nucleotides read TGTGCCAGCAGCTGGATTCTGGTGGACTATAATGAAAAACTGTTTTTT.